Listed here are 22 T cell receptor beta chains from one sample, sequenced in a study of blood T cell repertoires in COVID-19. This table comes from immunoSEQ multiplex PCR, and its TCRdb copy is limited to in-frame clones, with some not included. Of a few hundred thousand clones listed, 84% are singletons. Sample: peripheral blood. The receptors derive from a woman aged 30 to 39 who had recovered from COVID-19.

The V call is TRBV28, the J call TRBJ1-2; weak D call: TRBD1 (6 bases). V gave up 4 bases and J gave up 5 bases, with 14 bases separating them. Germline-derived CDR1 and CDR2 are MDHEN and SYDVKM. The CDR3 is 14 amino acids. The CDR3 region has the DNA TGTGCCAGCAGTTCCGCGACAGGTATTTATGGCTACACCTTC. As protein: CASSSATGIYGYTF.

This clone has a handful of counts. At the DNA level, this CDR3 is encoded by other sequences in the same sample as well. The chain is built from TRBV6-6 and TRBJ2-2, with a possible D match to TRBD2 (5 bases). Germline V gives CDR1 MNHNY, CDR2 SVGAGI (reference sequence). V lost 0 bases and J 0 bases, leaving 8 bases between the germline ends. The CDR3 sequence is 16 residues long. DNA for the CDR3: TGTGCCAGCAGTTACTCGCGGGTAGCGAACACCGGGGAGCTGTTTTTT. Its protein product is CASSYSRVANTGELFF.

This chain connects TRBV28 to TRBJ2-3, with D perhaps TRBD1 (5 bases). Germline CDR1 and CDR2: MDHEN and SYDVKM. There are 15 residues in the CDR3. The V and J ends lost 2 bases and 2 bases respectively, with 11 bases between them. In DNA, the CDR3 is TGTGCCAGCAGTTTAAGGGGATGGGACACAGATACGCAGTATTTT. The encoded protein is CASSLRGWDTDTQYF.

This chain joins TRBV5-4 and TRBJ2-7; 7 nucleotides agree with TRBD2. With V trimmed by 3 bases and J by 4 bases, 7 bases remained unmatched. The length of the CDR3 is 14 residues. Germline CDR1 and CDR2: SGHNT and YYREEE (reference sequence). For the CDR3, the DNA is TGTGCCAGCAGCTGGGGGGGGACCGTTTACGAGCAGTACTTC. Translated, it gives CASSWGGTVYEQYF.

This clone was detected a few times. The chain links TRBV6-5 to TRBJ1-3, with unresolved D. The germline V gene encodes CDR1 MNHEY and CDR2 SVGAGI. Trimming shortened V by 3 bases and J by 0 bases, and 6 bases separated the two germline ends. This CDR3 has 14 amino acids. The CDR3 DNA reads TGTGCCAGCAGTTATGGGAGCTCTGGAAACACCATATATTTT. Translated: CASSYGSSGNTIYF.

The chain links TRBV10-3 to TRBJ2-1; TRBD2 agrees at 9 bases. The CDR3 totals 15 residues. Trimming took 2 bases from V and 10 from J; bases not matched to a gene: 9. Germline V gives CDR1 ENHRY, CDR2 SYGVKD. For the CDR3, the DNA is TGTGCCATCAGTGAGGGGCGGGAGGGCACCCGGGAGCAGTTCTTC. Its protein is CAISEGREGTREQFF.

The chain joins TRBV27 to TRBJ2-2; D possibly corresponds to TRBD2 (5 bases). CDR1 and CDR2 (germline): MNHEY, SMNVEV (reference sequence). The V gene lost 8 bases and the J gene lost 5 bases, with 12 bases spanning the gap. The CDR3 spans 13 residues. In nucleotides, the CDR3 is TGTGCCAGCCGTTACCCGGGGACCGGGGAGCTGTTTTTT. Protein sequence: CASRYPGTGELFF.

Only one count was recorded for this clone. The V call is TRBV28, the J call TRBJ2-7, with unresolved D. With 3 bases removed from V and 0 bases from J, the gap between germline ends came to 6 bases. This CDR3 region has 13 residues. Germline CDR1 and CDR2: MDHEN and SYDVKM. The CDR3 sequence: CASSFPSSYEQYF. Here the CDR3 DNA reads TGTGCCAGCAGTTTTCCTAGCTCCTACGAGCAGTACTTC.

V gene TRBV7-9 combines with J gene TRBJ2-1, with a weak D call TRBD2 (5 bases). This CDR3 spans 15 amino acids. Trimming removed 7 bases from V and 4 bases from J, with 17 bases in between. Germline lookup yields CDR1 SEHNR and CDR2 FQNEAQ (reference sequence). The CDR3 sequence is CASTNAGLAYNEQFF. The CDR3, as DNA: TGTGCCAGCACCAACGCCGGACTCGCATACAATGAGCAGTTCTTC.

The genes are TRBV6-5 and TRBJ2-3; TRBD1 matches at 8 bases. Unmatched junction bases numbered 5, after V lost 7 bases and J lost 2 bases. Germline CDR1 reads MNHEY; CDR2 reads SVGAGI. The CDR3 sequence is 14 residues long. Written as DNA, the CDR3 is TGTGCCAGCATCCAGGGGGCCTACACAGATACGCAGTATTTT. Encoded protein: CASIQGAYTDTQYF.

The chain links TRBV2 to TRBJ2-3; the D is unclear. Germline V CDR1 and CDR2: SNHLY, FYNNEI. This CDR3 region has 11 residues. V dropped 6 bases and J dropped 3 bases, with 4 bases sitting between them. CDR3 amino acids: CASSATDTQYF. The CDR3 bases are TGTGCCAGCAGCGCGACAGATACGCAGTATTTT.

J is TRBJ2-6 and V is TRBV28; 11 nucleotides agree with TRBD1. Germline lookup yields CDR1 MDHEN and CDR2 SYDVKM. With V trimmed by 6 bases and J by 0 bases, 4 bases remained unmatched. The CDR3 totals 17 residues. DNA for the CDR3: TGTGCCAGCAGGGGACAGGGGGTTTACTCTGGGGCCAACGTCCTGACTTTC. Translation: CASRGQGVYSGANVLTF.

CDR3 sequence reads: CSVEVPYGYTF. The CDR3 DNA follows: TGCAGCGTTGAAGTCCCGTATGGCTACACCTTC. The rearrangement uses TRBV29-1 and TRBJ1-2, with D uncertain. V lost 1 base and J 5 bases, leaving 5 bases between the germline ends. The CDR3 loop spans 11 amino acids. Germline lookup yields CDR1 SQVTM and CDR2 ANQGSEA.

V and J are TRBV7-3 and TRBJ2-1; 8 positions match TRBD2. The germline V gene encodes CDR1 SGHTA and CDR2 FQGTGA. V trimming: 5 bases; J trimming: 4 bases; junction bases outside the gene matches: 4. The CDR3 is 14 amino acids. The CDR3 DNA sequence: TGTGCCAGCAGCCCCAGCGGGAGTTACAATGAGCAGTTCTTC. This gives the protein CASSPSGSYNEQFF.

The rearrangement links TRBV5-1 to TRBJ2-1, with 9 bases aligning to TRBD1. Germline-derived CDR1 and CDR2 are SGHRS and YFSETQ. The CDR3 loop spans 15 amino acids. After removal of 4 bases from V and 4 bases from J, the junction contained 6 bases not matched to a gene. CDR3 protein: CASSPGQGGYNEQFF. The CDR3 DNA reads as TGCGCCAGCAGCCCGGGACAGGGTGGATACAATGAGCAGTTCTTC.

The V call is TRBV3-1 (or the pseudogene TRBV3-2), the J call TRBJ2-7; possibly TRBD1 for D (7 bases). Germline assignment: CDR1 LGHDT and CDR2 YNNKEL (reference sequence). The V and J ends lost 4 bases and 3 bases respectively, with 13 bases between them. This CDR3 has 14 amino acids. DNA of the CDR3: TGTGCCAGCAGCCCGGGGGACAGTCTCTACGAGCAGTACTTC. Protein: CASSPGDSLYEQYF.

This clone has just one count. The V and J genes are TRBV18 and TRBJ1-2, with TRBD1 matching 8 bases. The CDR3 consists of 17 residues. Trimming cost V 1 base and J 2 bases; bases outside gene matches: 9. Germline CDR1 and CDR2: KGHSH and LQKENI. The CDR3 sequence: CASSPRYLDRGNYGYTF. In nucleotides, the CDR3 is TGTGCCAGCTCACCACGATACTTAGACAGGGGAAACTATGGCTACACCTTC.

This clone was detected only once. V is TRBV7-3 and J is TRBJ2-1; D unclear. This CDR3 comprises 12 residues. Germline V gives CDR1 SGHTA, CDR2 FQGTGA. V dropped 1 base and J dropped 9 bases, with 7 bases sitting between them. The CDR3 nucleotides are TGTGCCAGCAGCTTAAGAGATAGTGAGCAGTTCTTC. It translates to CASSLRDSEQFF. Looking up the rest from reference TRBV7-3 and TRBJ2-1 gives the full variable domain: GAGVSQTPSNKVTEKGKYVELRCDPISGHTALYWYRQSLGQGPEFLIYFQGTGAADDSGLPNDRFFAVRPEGSVSTLKIQRTERGDSAVYLCASSLRDSEQFFGPGTRLTVL.

This clone occurred once. The chain has TRBV6-5 and TRBJ2-7; TRBD1 is a possible D gene (6 bases). In germline, CDR1 is MNHEY, CDR2 SVGAGI. The CDR3 loop spans 13 amino acids. V lost 4 bases and J 6 bases, leaving 13 bases between the germline ends. The CDR3 coding sequence is TGTGCCAGCAGTTCCCACCCGGACAGCGAGCAGTACTTC. It translates to CASSSHPDSEQYF.

The rearrangement links TRBV27 to TRBJ2-7; D might be TRBD1 (6 bases). This CDR3 is built from 15 residues. The germline V and J ends were trimmed by 5 bases and 3 bases, with 17 bases remaining between them. CDR1 and CDR2 (germline): MNHEY, SMNVEV (reference sequence). The CDR3 loop is CASSQRGHPFYEQYF. For the CDR3, the DNA is TGTGCCAGCAGTCAGAGGGGACACCCTTTCTACGAGCAGTACTTC.

This rearrangement joins TRBV7-9 to TRBJ2-2; TRBD2 is a possible D gene (6 bases). Trimming left V 4 bases short and J 7 bases short, with 16 bases between. CDR1 and CDR2 from the germline V gene are SEHNR and FQNEAQ (reference sequence). CDR3 length: 15 residues. The CDR3 region is CASSSQGNGGGELFF. In DNA, the CDR3 is TGTGCCAGCAGCTCCCAGGGTAACGGGGGCGGGGAGCTGTTTTTT.

The chain is built from TRBV9 and TRBJ2-1; 7 bases agree with TRBD2. The junction had 2 bases not matched to a gene; V was cut back by 2 bases and J by 3 bases. Germline values: CDR1 SGDLS, CDR2 YYNGEE. This CDR3 region has 14 residues. The CDR3, as DNA: TGTGCCAGCAGCGTCCGGGACTACTACAATGAGCAGTTCTTC. Protein product: CASSVRDYYNEQFF.